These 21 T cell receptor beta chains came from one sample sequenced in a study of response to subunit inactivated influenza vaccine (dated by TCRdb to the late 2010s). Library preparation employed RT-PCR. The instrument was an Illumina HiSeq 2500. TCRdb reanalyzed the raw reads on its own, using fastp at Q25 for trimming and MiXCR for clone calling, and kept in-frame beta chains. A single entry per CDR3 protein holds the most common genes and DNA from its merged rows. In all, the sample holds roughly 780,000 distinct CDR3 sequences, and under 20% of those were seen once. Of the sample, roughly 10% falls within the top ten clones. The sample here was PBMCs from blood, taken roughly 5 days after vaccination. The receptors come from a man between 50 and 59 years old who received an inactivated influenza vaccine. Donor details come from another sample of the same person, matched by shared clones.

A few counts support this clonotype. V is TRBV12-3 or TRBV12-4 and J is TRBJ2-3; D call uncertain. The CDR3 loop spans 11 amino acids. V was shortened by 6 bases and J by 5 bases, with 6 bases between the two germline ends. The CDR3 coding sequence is TGTGCCAGCAGATTGGTAGATACGCAGTATTTT. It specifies CASRLVDTQYF.

The DNA of the CDR3 is TGTGCCAGCAGCTTAGTTTGGCATAAAGAGACCCAGTACTTC. Encoded protein: CASSLVWHKETQYF. The chain uses TRBV11-2 and TRBJ2-5; no firm D call. Between the trimmed V and J ends, which lost 1 base and 3 bases, there was a span of 9 bases. The CDR3 has 14 residues. Germline assignment: CDR1 SGHAT and CDR2 FQNNGV.

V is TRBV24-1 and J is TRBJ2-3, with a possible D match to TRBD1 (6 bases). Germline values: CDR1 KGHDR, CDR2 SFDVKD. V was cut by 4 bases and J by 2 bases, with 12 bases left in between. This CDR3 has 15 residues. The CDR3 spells CATSEVQGSTDTQYF. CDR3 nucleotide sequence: TGTGCCACCAGTGAGGTCCAGGGGTCCACAGATACGCAGTATTTT.

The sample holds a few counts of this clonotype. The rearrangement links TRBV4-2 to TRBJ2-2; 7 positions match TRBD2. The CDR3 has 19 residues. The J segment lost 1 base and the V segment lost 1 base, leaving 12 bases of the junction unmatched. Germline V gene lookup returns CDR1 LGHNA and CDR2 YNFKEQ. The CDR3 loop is CASSQVRISGVGNTGELFF. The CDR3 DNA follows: TGTGCCAGCAGCCAAGTGAGGATAAGCGGGGTGGGGAACACCGGGGAGCTGTTTTTT.

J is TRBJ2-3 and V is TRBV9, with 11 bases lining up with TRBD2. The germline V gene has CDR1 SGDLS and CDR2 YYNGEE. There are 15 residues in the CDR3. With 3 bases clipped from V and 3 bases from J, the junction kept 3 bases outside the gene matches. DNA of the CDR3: TGTGCCAGCAGCGCCTCTAGCGGGAGGACAGATACGCAGTATTTT. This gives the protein CASSASSGRTDTQYF.

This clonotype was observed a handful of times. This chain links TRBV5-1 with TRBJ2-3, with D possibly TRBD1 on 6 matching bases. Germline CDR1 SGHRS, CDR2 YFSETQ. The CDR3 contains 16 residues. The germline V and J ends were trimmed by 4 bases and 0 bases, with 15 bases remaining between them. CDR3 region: CASSITGISSTDTQYF. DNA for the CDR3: TGCGCCAGCAGCATTACAGGGATATCTAGCACAGATACGCAGTATTTT.

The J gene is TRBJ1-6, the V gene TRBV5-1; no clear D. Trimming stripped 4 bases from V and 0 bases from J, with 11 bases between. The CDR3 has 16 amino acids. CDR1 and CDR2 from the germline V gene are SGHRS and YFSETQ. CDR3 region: CASSEDGSSYNSPLHF. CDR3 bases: TGCGCCAGCAGCGAAGACGGGAGCTCCTATAATTCACCCCTCCACTTT.

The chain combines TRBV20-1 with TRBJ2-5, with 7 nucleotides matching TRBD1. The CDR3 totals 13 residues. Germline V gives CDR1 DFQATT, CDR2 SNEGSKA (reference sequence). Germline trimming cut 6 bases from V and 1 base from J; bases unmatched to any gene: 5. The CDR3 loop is CSAGRTGQETQYF. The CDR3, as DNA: TGCAGTGCGGGCCGGACAGGCCAAGAGACCCAGTACTTC.

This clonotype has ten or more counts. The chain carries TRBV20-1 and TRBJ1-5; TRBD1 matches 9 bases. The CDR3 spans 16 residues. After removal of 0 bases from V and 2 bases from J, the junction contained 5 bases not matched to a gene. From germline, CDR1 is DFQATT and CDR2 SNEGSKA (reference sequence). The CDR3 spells CSARDTGGAGNQPQHF. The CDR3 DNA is TGCAGTGCTAGAGATACAGGGGGCGCGGGCAATCAGCCCCAGCATTTT.

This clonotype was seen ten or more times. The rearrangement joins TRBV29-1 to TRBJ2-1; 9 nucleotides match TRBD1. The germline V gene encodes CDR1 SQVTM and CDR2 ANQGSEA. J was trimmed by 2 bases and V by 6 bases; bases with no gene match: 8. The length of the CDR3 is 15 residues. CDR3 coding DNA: TGCAGCGTCCCCTTGAGGGACAGGGCCTACAATGAGCAGTTCTTC. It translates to CSVPLRDRAYNEQFF.

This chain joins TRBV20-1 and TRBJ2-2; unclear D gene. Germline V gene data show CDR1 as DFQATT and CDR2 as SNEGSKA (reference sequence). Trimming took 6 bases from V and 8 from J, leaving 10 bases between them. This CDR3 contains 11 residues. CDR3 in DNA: TGCAGTGCACCGATAGGGGGGGAGCTGTTTTTT. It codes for CSAPIGGELFF.

The CDR3 nucleotides are TGTGCCAGCAGCTTAGATAGTGGGCCTTCTAACTATGGCTACACCTTC. Translated, it gives CASSLDSGPSNYGYTF. This chain connects TRBV7-2 to TRBJ1-2; D is ambiguous. The V gene lost 1 base and the J gene lost 0 bases, with 12 bases spanning the gap. Germline CDR1 SGHTA, CDR2 FQGNSA. The CDR3 has 16 residues.

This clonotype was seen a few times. The CDR3 nucleotides are TGCGCCAGCAGCTCCCTACCGACAGGGGGGTATGAGCAGTTCTTC. This translates into CASSSLPTGGYEQFF. The gene calls are TRBV5-1 and TRBJ2-1, with 9 nucleotides matching TRBD1. CDR3 size: 15 residues. The trim removed 3 bases at V and 8 bases at J, leaving 9 bases unmatched. CDR1 is SGHRS and CDR2 is YFSETQ in the germline V gene.

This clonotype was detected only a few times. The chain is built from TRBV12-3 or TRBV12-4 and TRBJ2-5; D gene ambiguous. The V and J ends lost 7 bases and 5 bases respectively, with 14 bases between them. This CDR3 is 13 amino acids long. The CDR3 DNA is TGTGCCAGCACCTGGGGTAGTCGGGAGACCCAGTACTTC. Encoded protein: CASTWGSRETQYF.

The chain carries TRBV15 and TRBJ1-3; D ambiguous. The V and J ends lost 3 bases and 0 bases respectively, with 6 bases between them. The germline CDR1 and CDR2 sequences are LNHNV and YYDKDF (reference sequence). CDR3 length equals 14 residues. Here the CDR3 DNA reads TGTGCCACCAGCAGTCTCATCTCTGGAAACACCATATATTTT. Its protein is CATSSLISGNTIYF.

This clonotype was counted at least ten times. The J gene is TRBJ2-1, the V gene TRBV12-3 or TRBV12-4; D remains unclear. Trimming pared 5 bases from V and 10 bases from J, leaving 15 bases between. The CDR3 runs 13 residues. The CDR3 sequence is CASSPRNSREQFF. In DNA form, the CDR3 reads TGTGCCAGCAGTCCCCGAAATAGCAGAGAGCAGTTCTTC.

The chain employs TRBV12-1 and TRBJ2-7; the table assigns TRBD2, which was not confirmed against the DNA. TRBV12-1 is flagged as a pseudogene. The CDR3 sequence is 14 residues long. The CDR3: CASSLPTRRGEQYF. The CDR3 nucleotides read TGTGCCAGCAGCCTCCCAACCCGTCGTGGAGAGCAGTACTTC.

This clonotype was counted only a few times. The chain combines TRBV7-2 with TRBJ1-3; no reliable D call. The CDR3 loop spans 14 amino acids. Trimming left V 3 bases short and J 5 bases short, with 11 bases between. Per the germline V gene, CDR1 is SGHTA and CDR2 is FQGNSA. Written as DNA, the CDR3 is TGTGCCAGCAGCTTCGCGGGTCTGAGAAACACCATATATTTT. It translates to CASSFAGLRNTIYF.

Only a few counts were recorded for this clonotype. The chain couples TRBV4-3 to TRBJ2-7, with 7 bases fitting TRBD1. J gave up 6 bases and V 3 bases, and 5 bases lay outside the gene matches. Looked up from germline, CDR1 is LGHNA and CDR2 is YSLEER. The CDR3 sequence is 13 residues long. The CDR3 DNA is TGCGCCAGCAGCCAGAAGACAGGGCGCGAGCAGTACTTC. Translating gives CASSQKTGREQYF.

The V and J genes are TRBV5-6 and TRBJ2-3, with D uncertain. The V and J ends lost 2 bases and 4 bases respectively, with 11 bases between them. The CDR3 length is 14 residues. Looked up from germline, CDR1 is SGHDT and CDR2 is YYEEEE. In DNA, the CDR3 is TGTGCCAGCAGCTTTCAGGTAGGGCCAGATACGCAGTATTTT. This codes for CASSFQVGPDTQYF.

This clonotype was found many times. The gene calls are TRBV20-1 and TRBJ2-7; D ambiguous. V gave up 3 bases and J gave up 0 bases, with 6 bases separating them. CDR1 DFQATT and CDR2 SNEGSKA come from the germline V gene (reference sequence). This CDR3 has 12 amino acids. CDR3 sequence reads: CSASTYSYEQYF. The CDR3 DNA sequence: TGCAGTGCTAGTACTTACTCCTACGAGCAGTACTTC.